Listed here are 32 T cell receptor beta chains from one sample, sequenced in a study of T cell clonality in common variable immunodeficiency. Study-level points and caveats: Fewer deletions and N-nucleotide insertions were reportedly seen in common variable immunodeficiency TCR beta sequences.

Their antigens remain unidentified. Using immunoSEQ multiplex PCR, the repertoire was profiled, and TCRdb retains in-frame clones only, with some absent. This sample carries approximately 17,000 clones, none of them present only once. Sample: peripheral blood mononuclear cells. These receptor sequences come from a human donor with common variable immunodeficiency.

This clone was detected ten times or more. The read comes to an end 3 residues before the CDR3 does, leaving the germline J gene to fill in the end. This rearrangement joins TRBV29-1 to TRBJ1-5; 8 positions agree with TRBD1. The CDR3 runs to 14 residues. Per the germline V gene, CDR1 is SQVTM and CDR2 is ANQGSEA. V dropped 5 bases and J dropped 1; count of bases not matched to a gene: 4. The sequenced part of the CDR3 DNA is TGCAGCGTTTCTACAGGGGGGAGCAATCAGCCC. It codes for CSVSTGGSNQP. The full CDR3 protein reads CSVSTGGSNQPQHF.

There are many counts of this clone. Partial CDR3 DNA: TGTGCCAGCAGACTAACAGGGGCACTCAATTCACCC. Encoded protein: CASRLTGALNSP. The whole CDR3 reads CASRLTGALNSPLHF. The chain couples TRBV2 to TRBJ1-6; 7 nucleotides match TRBD1. The missing CDR3 end, 3 residues past where the read stops, is filled in from the germline J gene. The CDR3 covers 15 residues. The V segment lost 6 bases and the J segment 7 bases; nucleotides outside the gene matches: 9. CDR1 and CDR2 (germline): SNHLY, FYNNEI.

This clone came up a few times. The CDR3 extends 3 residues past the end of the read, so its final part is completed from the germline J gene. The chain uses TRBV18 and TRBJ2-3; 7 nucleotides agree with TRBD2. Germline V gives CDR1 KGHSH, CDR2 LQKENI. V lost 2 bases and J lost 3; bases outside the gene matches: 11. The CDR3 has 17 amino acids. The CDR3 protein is CASSPGALAASTDTQYF. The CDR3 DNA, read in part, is TGTGCCAGCTCACCAGGCGCCCTAGCGGCCAGTACAGATACG.

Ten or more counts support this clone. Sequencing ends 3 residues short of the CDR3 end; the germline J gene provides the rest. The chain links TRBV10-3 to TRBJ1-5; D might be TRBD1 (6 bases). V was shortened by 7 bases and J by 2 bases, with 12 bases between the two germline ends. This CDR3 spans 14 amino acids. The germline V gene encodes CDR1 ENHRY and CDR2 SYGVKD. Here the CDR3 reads CAIKAGEGNQPQHF. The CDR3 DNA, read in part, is TGTGCCATCAAAGCAGGGGAGGGCAATCAGCCC.

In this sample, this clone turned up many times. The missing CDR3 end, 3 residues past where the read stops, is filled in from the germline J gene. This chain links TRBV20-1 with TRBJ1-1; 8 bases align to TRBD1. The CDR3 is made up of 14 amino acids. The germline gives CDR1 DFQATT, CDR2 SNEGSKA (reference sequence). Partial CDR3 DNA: TGCAGTGCTAGAGATGTCGGACAGGGAGGGGAA. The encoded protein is CSARDVGQGGE. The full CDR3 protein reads CSARDVGQGGEAFF.

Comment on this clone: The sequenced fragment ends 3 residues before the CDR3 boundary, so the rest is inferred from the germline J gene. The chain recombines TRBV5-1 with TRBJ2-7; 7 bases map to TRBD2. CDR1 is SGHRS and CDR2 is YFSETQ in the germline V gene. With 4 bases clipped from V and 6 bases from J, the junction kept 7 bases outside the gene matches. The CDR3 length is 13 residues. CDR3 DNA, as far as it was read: TGCGCCAGCAGCAGCGGGACGGAACGCGAG. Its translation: CASSSGTERE. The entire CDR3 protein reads CASSSGTEREQYF. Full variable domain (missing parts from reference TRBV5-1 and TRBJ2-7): KAGVTQTPRYLIKTRGQQVTLSCSPISGHRSVSWYQQTPGQGLQFLFEYFSETQRNKGNFPGRFSGRQFSNSRSEMNVSTLELGDSALYLCASSSGTEREQYFGPGTRLTVT.

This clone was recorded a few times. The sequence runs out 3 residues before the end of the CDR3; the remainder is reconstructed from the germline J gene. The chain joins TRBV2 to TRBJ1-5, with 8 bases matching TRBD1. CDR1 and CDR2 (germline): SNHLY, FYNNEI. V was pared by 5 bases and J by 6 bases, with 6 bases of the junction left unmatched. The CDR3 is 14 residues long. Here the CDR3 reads CASSRDRGGQPQHF. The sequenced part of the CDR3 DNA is TGTGCCAGCAGTCGAGACAGGGGAGGTCAGCCC.

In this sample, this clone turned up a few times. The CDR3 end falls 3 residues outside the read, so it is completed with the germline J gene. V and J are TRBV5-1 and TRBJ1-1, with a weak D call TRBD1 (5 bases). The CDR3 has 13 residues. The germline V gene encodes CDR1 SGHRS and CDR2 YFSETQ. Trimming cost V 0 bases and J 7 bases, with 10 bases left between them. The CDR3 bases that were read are TGCGCCAGCAGCTTGGAGGGGAGGGATGAA. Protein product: CASSLEGRDE. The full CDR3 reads CASSLEGRDEAFF.

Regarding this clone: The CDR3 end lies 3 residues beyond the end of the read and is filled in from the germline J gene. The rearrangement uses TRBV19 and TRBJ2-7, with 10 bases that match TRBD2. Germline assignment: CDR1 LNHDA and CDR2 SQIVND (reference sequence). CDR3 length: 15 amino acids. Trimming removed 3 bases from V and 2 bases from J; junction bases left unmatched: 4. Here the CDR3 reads CASSMTSGRTYEQYF. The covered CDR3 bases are TGTGCCAGTAGTATGACTAGCGGGCGAACCTACGAG.

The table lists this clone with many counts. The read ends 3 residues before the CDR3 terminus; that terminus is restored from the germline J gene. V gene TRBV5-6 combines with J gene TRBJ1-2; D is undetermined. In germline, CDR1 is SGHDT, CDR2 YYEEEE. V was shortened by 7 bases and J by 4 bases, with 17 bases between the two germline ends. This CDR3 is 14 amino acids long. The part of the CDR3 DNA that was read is TGTGCCAGCTCTCGAAGCAGGTCCTCCTATGGC. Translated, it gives CASSRSRSSYG. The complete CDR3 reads CASSRSRSSYGYTF.

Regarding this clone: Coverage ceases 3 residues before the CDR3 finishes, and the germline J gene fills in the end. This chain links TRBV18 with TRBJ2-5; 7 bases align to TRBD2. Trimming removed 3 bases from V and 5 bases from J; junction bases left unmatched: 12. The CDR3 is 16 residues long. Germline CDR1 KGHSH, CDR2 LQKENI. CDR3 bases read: TGTGCCAGCTCACCGCCCCTAGCGGTCTCACGGGAGACC. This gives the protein CASSPPLAVSRET. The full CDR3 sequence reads CASSPPLAVSRETQYF.

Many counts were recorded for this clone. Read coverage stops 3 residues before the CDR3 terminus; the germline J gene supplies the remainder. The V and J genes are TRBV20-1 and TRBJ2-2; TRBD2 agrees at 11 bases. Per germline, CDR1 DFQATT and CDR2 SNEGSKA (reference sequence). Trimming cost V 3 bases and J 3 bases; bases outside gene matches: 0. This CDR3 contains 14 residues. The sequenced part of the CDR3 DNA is TGCAGTGCTAGGGGACTAGCGGACACCGGGGAG. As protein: CSARGLADTGE. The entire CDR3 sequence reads CSARGLADTGELFF.

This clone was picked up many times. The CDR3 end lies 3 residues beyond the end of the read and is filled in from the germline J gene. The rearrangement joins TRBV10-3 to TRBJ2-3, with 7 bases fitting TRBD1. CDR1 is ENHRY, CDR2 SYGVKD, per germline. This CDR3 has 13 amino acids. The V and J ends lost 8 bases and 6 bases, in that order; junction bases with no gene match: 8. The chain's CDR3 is CAIAGTAGDTQYF. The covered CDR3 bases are TGTGCCATCGCCGGGACAGCCGGGGATACG.

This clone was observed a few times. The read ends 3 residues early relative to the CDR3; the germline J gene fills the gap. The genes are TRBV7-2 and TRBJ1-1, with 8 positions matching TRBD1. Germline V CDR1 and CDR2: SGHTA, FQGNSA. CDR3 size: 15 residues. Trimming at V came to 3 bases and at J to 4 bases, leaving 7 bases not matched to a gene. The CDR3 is CASSFAGGGSTEAFF. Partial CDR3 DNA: TGTGCCAGCAGCTTCGCAGGGGGCGGGAGCACTGAA.

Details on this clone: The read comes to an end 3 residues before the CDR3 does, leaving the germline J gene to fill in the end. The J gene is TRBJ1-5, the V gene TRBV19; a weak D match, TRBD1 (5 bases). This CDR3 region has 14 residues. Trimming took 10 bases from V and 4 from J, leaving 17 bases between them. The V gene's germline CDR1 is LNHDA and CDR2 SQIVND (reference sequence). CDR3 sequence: CATKPRARNQPQHF. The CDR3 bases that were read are TGTGCCACGAAGCCCAGGGCCCGGAATCAGCCC. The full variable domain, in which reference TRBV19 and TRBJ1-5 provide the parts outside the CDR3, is DGGITQSPKYLFRKEGQNVTLSCEQNLNHDAMYWYRQDPGQGLRLIYYSQIVNDFQKGDIAEGYSVSREKKESFPLTVTSAQKNPTAFYLCATKPRARNQPQHFGDGTRLSIL.

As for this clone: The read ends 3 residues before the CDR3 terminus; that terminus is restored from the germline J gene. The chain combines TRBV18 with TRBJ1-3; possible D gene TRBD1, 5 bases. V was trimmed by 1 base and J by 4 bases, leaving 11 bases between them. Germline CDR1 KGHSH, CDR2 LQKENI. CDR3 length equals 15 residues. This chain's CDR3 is CASSPHVQGGNTIYF. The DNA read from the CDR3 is TGTGCCAGCTCACCACATGTCCAGGGAGGAAACACC.

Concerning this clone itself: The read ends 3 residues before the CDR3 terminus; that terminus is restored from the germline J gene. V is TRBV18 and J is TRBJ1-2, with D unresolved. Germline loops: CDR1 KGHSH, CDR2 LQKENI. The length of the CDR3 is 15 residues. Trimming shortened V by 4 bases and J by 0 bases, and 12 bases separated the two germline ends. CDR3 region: CASSRQGGSNYGYTF. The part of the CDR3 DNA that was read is TGTGCCAGCTCACGCCAAGGCGGCTCTAACTATGGC.

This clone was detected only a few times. CDR3 DNA, as far as it was read: TGTGCCATCAGTGAGATGGGCAGGGGGCCCTACGAG. It specifies CAISEMGRGPYE. The CDR3 in full is CAISEMGRGPYEQYF. The chain has TRBV10-3 and TRBJ2-7, with TRBD1 matching 8 bases. The read halts 3 residues ahead of the CDR3 end, with the missing end drawn from the germline J gene. This CDR3 region has 15 residues. The J segment lost 2 bases and the V segment lost 2 bases, leaving 5 bases of the junction unmatched. Germline CDR1 and CDR2: ENHRY and SYGVKD.

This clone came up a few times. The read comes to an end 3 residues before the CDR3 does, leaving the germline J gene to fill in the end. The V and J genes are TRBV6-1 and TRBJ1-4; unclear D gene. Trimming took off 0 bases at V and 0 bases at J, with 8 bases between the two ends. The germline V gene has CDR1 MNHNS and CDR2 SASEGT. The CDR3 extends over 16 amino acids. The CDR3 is CASSEAQLATNEKLFF. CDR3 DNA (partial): TGTGCCAGCAGTGAAGCACAGCTCGCAACTAATGAAAAA.

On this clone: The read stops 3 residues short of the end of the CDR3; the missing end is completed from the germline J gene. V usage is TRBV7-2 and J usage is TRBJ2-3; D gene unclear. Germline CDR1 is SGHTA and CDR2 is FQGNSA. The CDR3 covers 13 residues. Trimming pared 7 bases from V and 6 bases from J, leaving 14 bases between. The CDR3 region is CASTYKHWDTQYF. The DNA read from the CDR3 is TGTGCCAGCACCTATAAGCACTGGGATACG.

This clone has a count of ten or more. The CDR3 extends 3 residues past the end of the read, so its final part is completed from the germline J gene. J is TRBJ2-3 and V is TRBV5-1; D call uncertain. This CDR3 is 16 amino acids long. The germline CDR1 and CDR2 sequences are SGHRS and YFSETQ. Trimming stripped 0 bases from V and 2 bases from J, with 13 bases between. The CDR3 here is CASSLEGRNPTDTQYF. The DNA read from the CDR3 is TGCGCCAGCAGCTTGGAGGGCAGAAACCCCACAGATACG.

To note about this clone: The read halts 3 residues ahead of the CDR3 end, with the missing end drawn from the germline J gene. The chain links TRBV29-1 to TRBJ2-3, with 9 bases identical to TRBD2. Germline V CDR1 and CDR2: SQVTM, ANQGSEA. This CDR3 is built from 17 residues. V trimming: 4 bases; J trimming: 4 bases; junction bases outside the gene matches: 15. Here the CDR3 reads CSVGSGRRSDYADTQYF. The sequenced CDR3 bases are TGCAGCGTTGGCAGCGGGAGGCGGTCGGATTACGCAGATACG.

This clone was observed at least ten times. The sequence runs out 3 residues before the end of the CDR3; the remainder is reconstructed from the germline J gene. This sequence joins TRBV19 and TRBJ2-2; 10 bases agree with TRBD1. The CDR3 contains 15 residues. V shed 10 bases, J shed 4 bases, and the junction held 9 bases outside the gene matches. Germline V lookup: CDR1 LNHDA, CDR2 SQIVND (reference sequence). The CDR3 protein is CATVRGTGATGELFF. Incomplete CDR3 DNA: TGTGCCACCGTCCGGGGGACAGGGGCCACCGGGGAG.

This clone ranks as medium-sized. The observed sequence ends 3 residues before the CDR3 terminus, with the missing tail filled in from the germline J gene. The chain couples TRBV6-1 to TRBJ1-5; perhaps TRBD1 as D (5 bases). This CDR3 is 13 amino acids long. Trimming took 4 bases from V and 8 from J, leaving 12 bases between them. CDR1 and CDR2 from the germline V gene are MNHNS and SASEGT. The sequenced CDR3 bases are TGTGCCAGCAGTGGACAGAATAGAGAGCCC. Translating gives CASSGQNREP. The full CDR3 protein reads CASSGQNREPQHF.

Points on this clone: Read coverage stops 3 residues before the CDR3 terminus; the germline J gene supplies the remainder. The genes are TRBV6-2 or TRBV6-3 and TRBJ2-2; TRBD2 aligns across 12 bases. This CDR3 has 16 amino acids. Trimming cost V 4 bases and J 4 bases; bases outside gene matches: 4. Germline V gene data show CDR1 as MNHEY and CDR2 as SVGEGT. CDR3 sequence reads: CASSSTSGGLTGELFF. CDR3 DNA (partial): TGTGCCAGCAGTTCGACTAGCGGGGGCCTCACCGGGGAG.

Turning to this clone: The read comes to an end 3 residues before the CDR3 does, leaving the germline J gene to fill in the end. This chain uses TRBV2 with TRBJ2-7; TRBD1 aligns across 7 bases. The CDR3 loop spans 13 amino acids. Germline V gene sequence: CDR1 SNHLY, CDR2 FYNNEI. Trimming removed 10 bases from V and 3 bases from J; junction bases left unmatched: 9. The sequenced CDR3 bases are TGTGCCACCTCAGGGGGACACTACTACGAG. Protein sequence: CATSGGHYYE. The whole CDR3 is CATSGGHYYEQYF.

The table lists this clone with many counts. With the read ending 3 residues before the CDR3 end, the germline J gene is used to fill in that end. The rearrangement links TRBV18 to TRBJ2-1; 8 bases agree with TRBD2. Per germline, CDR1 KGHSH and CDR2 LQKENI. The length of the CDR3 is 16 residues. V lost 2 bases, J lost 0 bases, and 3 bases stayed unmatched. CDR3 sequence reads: CASSPASGSSYNEQFF. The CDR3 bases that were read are TGTGCCAGCTCACCAGCGAGCGGGAGCTCCTACAATGAG.

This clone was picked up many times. Partial CDR3 DNA: TGTGCCAGCACAAGCGGGGGCCGCACAGATACG. Amino acid sequence: CASTSGGRTDT. From start to end, the CDR3 is CASTSGGRTDTQYF. V is TRBV5-4 and J is TRBJ2-3; 8 positions match TRBD2. Read coverage stops 3 residues before the CDR3 terminus; the germline J gene supplies the remainder. Germline CDR1 is SGHNT and CDR2 is YYREEE (reference sequence). This CDR3 comprises 14 residues. Losses at the gene ends were 6 bases for V and 1 base for J; bases not matched to a gene: 4.

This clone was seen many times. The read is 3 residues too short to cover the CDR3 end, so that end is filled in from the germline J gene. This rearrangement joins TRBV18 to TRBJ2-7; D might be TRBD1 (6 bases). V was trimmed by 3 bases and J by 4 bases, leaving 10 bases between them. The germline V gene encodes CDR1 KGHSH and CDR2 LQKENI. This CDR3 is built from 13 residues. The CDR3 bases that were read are TGTGCCAGCTCACCTGGACAGACTTACGAG. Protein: CASSPGQTYE. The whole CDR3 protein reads CASSPGQTYEQYF.

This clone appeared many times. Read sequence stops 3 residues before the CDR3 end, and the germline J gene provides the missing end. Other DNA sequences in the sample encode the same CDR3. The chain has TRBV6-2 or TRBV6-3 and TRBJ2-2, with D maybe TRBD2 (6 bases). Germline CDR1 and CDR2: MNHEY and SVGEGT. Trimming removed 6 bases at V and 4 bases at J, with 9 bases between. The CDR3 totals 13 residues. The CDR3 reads CASRRDFTGELFF. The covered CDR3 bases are TGTGCCAGCAGAAGGGACTTCACCGGGGAG.

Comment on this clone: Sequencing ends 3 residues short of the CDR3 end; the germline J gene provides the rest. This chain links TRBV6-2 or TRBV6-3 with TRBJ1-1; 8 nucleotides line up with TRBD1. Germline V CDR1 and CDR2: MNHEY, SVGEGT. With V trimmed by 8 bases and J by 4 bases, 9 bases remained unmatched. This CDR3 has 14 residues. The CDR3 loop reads CASGQNRGFTEAFF. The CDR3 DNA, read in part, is TGTGCCAGCGGACAAAACAGGGGGTTCACTGAA.

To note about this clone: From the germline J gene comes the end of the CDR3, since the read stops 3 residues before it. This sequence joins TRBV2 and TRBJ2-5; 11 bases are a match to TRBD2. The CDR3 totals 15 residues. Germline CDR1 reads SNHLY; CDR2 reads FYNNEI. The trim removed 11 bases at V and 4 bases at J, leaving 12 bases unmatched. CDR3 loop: CAGGLAGALGETQYF. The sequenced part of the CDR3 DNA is TGTGCCGGCGGACTAGCGGGCGCCTTGGGAGAGACC.